One and the same sample provided the 20 T cell receptor beta chains below, sequenced in a study of T cell changes during pregnancy in multiple sclerosis. Profiled with immunoSEQ multiplex PCR; TCRdb holds only in-frame clones, not every one. The table has about 71,000 clones, roughly 90% seen once. The sample consisted of CD8+ T cells from peripheral blood mononuclear cells, taken before pregnancy. These receptors originate from a female donor with multiple sclerosis, enrolled in a pregnancy study.

The CDR3 coding sequence is TGCGCCAGCCGGGTCTCAGGGGGCACTGAAGCTTTCTTT. Translating it yields CASRVSGGTEAFF. The chain carries TRBV4-1 and TRBJ1-1, with 7 bases matching TRBD1. Germline CDR1 is MGHRA and CDR2 is YSYEKL. Germline trimming cut 8 bases from V and 4 bases from J; bases unmatched to any gene: 7. The CDR3 has 13 residues.

The chain links TRBV9 to TRBJ2-5; TRBD1 matches 7 bases. This CDR3 comprises 14 residues. CDR1 SGDLS and CDR2 YYNGEE come from the germline V gene. Germline trimming cut 3 bases from V and 4 bases from J; bases unmatched to any gene: 6. CDR3 amino acids: CASSGTGGGETQYF. The DNA of the CDR3 is TGTGCCAGCAGCGGGACAGGAGGTGGAGAGACCCAGTACTTC.

V and J are TRBV10-1 and TRBJ1-1; D gene uncertain. The germline V and J ends were trimmed by 3 bases and 1 base, with 9 bases remaining between them. The germline V gene encodes CDR1 WNHNN and CDR2 SYGVQD (reference sequence). There are 14 residues in the CDR3. CDR3 in DNA: TGCGCCAGCAGTGACGGCGGGTCGAACACTGAAGCTTTCTTT. This sequence encodes CASSDGGSNTEAFF.

The rearrangement links TRBV27 to TRBJ2-7; 7 positions match TRBD1. The CDR3 is 15 amino acids. Trimming cost V 5 bases and J 1 base; bases outside gene matches: 8. Germline values: CDR1 MNHEY, CDR2 SMNVEV (reference sequence). CDR3 in DNA: TGTGCCAGCAGTCACGCCGGGACAGCTTCCTACGAGCAGTACTTC. Translation: CASSHAGTASYEQYF.

The chain is built from TRBV6-5 and TRBJ2-7, with 9 bases fitting TRBD2. The V and J ends lost 2 bases and 7 bases, in that order; junction bases with no gene match: 3. Germline loops: CDR1 MNHEY, CDR2 SVGAGI. The CDR3 covers 13 residues. CDR3 protein: CASSYAGGGEQYF. CDR3 DNA sequence: TGTGCCAGCAGTTACGCGGGGGGGGGTGAGCAGTACTTC.

The chain uses TRBV19 and TRBJ2-7, with 7 bases that match TRBD2. Germline CDR1 LNHDA, CDR2 SQIVND (reference sequence). There are 13 residues in the CDR3. V lost 10 bases to trimming and J lost 7 bases; unmatched junction nucleotides: 13. CDR3 protein: CATAGTNTWEQYF. The DNA for the CDR3 is TGTGCCACAGCCGGGACTAACACGTGGGAGCAGTACTTC.

This sequence joins TRBV5-6 and TRBJ1-1, with D tentatively TRBD1 (5 bases). V lost 2 bases and J lost 3, with 11 bases in between. The CDR3 sequence is 14 residues long. Germline V lookup: CDR1 SGHDT, CDR2 YYEEEE. As DNA, the CDR3 is TGTGCCAGCAGCTTTCCCAGGGTGGACACTGAAGCTTTCTTT. It translates to CASSFPRVDTEAFF.

In its sample, this clone was seen once. V and J are TRBV19 and TRBJ2-3; D perhaps matches TRBD1 (5 bases). The germline CDR1 and CDR2 sequences are LNHDA and SQIVND (reference sequence). CDR3 length equals 14 residues. The ends were cut back, 4 bases at V and 4 bases at J, with 12 bases in the middle. The CDR3 DNA is TGTGCCAGTAGTACCCTCAGGGATCCAGATACGCAGTATTTT. Translating it yields CASSTLRDPDTQYF.

The chain combines TRBV7-3 with TRBJ1-2; D unresolved. The V gene lost 2 bases and the J gene lost 2 bases, with 12 bases spanning the gap. Germline CDR1 and CDR2: SGHTA and FQGTGA. This CDR3 is 15 amino acids long. The chain's CDR3 is CASSLSPDGNYGYTF. The CDR3 DNA sequence: TGTGCCAGCAGCTTATCACCCGACGGGAACTATGGCTACACCTTC.

The V and J genes are TRBV28 and TRBJ1-1, with D perhaps matching TRBD1 (5 bases). Trimming removed 5 bases at V and 0 bases at J, with 13 bases between. CDR1 MDHEN and CDR2 SYDVKM come from the germline V gene. The CDR3 sequence is 15 residues long. For the CDR3, the DNA is TGTGCCAGCAGTGCGGGGGAGACCCTGAACACTGAAGCTTTCTTT. Translation: CASSAGETLNTEAFF.

This clone appeared a few times. V and J are TRBV5-1 and TRBJ2-7, with 8 bases identical to TRBD1. Germline values: CDR1 SGHRS, CDR2 YFSETQ. The CDR3 runs to 16 residues. V lost 4 bases and J lost 2; bases outside the gene matches: 11. CDR3 sequence reads: CASSGPGTGDPYEQYF. The CDR3 nucleotides are TGCGCCAGCAGCGGTCCCGGGACAGGCGACCCCTACGAGCAGTACTTC.

This clone has a handful of counts. This chain links TRBV19 with TRBJ1-1, with 7 positions matching TRBD1. This CDR3 has 14 residues. With 4 bases clipped from V and 5 bases from J, the junction kept 7 bases outside the gene matches. Germline assignment: CDR1 LNHDA and CDR2 SQIVND (reference sequence). As DNA, the CDR3 is TGTGCCAGTAGTACACAGGGGTTGGGAACTGAAGCTTTCTTT. This gives the protein CASSTQGLGTEAFF.

This chain connects TRBV7-6 to TRBJ1-4, with 10 bases fitting TRBD1. The CDR3 contains 15 residues. Germline values: CDR1 SGHVS, CDR2 FNYEAQ. The trim removed 6 bases at V and 7 bases at J, leaving 8 bases unmatched. For the CDR3, the DNA is TGTGCCAGCAGGTCGACAGGGGGCGCCGGTGAAAAACTGTTTTTT. Protein: CASRSTGGAGEKLFF.

This chain joins TRBV19 and TRBJ2-7; the D gene is possibly TRBD2 (6 bases). There are 12 residues in the CDR3. Trimming stripped 5 bases from V and 3 bases from J, with 8 bases between. The germline CDR1 and CDR2 sequences are LNHDA and SQIVND (reference sequence). For the CDR3, the DNA is TGTGCCAGTAGTGCGGGGTACTACGAGCAGTACTTC. Its translation is CASSAGYYEQYF. Complete variable domain (other parts from reference TRBV19 and TRBJ2-7): DGGITQSPKYLFRKEGQNVTLSCEQNLNHDAMYWYRQDPGQGLRLIYYSQIVNDFQKGDIAEGYSVSREKKESFPLTVTSAQKNPTAFYLCASSAGYYEQYFGPGTRLTVT.

The chain has TRBV19 and TRBJ1-5, with a possible D match to TRBD1 (5 bases). V was trimmed by 6 bases and J by 3 bases, leaving 12 bases between them. The CDR3 runs to 14 residues. Germline CDR1 and CDR2: LNHDA and SQIVND (reference sequence). The DNA of the CDR3 is TGTGCCAGTAGGTATTTGGACAACAATCAGCCCCAGCATTTT. Protein: CASRYLDNNQPQHF.

CDR3 sequence: CASSGADRGNYGYTF. For the CDR3, the DNA is TGTGCCAGCAGTGGGGCGGACAGGGGAAACTATGGCTACACCTTC. V usage is TRBV2 and J usage is TRBJ1-2, with 9 bases identical to TRBD1. The CDR3 is 15 amino acids. The V segment lost 4 bases and the J segment 2 bases; nucleotides outside the gene matches: 5. Germline lookup yields CDR1 SNHLY and CDR2 FYNNEI.

The chain has TRBV4-1 and TRBJ1-4; 9 positions match TRBD1. This CDR3 region has 16 residues. Germline CDR1 and CDR2: MGHRA and YSYEKL. Unmatched junction bases numbered 2, after V lost 1 base and J lost 2 bases. The CDR3 sequence: CASSQGGTGTNEKLFF. CDR3 nucleotides: TGCGCCAGCAGCCAAGGTGGGACAGGGACTAATGAAAAACTGTTTTTT.

The V gene is TRBV2, the J gene TRBJ2-7; possibly TRBD2 for D (6 bases). Germline-derived CDR1 and CDR2 are SNHLY and FYNNEI. Trimming stripped 8 bases from V and 2 bases from J, with 16 bases between. This CDR3 spans 14 amino acids. The CDR3 DNA follows: TGTGCCAGCGCGGGGCCGGTGGGAGCCTACGAGCAGTACTTC. Protein: CASAGPVGAYEQYF.

J is TRBJ2-3 and V is TRBV2; TRBD2 is a possible D gene (5 bases). The germline gives CDR1 SNHLY, CDR2 FYNNEI. Trimming cost V 3 bases and J 0 bases, with 7 bases left between them. The CDR3 loop spans 14 amino acids. The CDR3 is CASSDGGSTDTQYF. CDR3 nucleotide sequence: TGTGCCAGCAGTGATGGCGGGAGCACAGATACGCAGTATTTT.

V gene TRBV4-2 combines with J gene TRBJ2-1; 9 nucleotides agree with TRBD1. Germline V gene lookup returns CDR1 LGHNA and CDR2 YNFKEQ. The V gene end was trimmed by 0 bases and the J gene end by 9 bases; junction bases not matched to a gene: 12. CDR3 length: 17 residues. Here the CDR3 reads CASSQDPGTGTKGEQFF. The CDR3 DNA follows: TGTGCCAGCAGCCAAGACCCCGGGACAGGGACAAAGGGTGAGCAGTTCTTC.